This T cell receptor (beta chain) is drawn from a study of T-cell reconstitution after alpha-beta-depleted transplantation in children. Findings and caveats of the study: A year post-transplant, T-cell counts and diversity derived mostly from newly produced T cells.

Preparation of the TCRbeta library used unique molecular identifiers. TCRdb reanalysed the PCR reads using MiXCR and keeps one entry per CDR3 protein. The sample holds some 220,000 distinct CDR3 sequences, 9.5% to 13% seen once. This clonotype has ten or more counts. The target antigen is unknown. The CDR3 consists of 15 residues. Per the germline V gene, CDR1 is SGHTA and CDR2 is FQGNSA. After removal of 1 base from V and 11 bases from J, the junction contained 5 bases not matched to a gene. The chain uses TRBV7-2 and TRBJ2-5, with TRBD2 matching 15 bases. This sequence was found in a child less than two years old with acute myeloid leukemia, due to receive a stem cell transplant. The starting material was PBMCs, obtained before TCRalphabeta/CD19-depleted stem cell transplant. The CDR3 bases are TGTGCCAGCAGCTTAGGATCCGGGACTAGCGGGAGGCAGTACTTC. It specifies CASSLGSGTSGRQYF.